The T cell receptor (beta chain) described here comes from a study of blood T cell repertoires in COVID-19. In the source study's methods: Scientists estimated how many nucleated cells there were by amplifying reference gene primers. The protocol was immunoSEQ multiplex PCR, while the TCRdb copy is restricted to in-frame clones and leaves out a portion. V and J calls plus clone size are reproduced from that table; the DNA served to infer D and trimming. The sample has roughly 140,000 clones, 84% seen once. The sample comprised peripheral blood. This receptor was identified in a woman aged 80 or older in a cohort sampled during active or convalescent COVID-19.

CDR3 amino acids: CASSLYRRTEAFF. DNA for the CDR3: TGTGCCAGCAGCCTTTACAGGAGAACTGAAGCTTTCTTT. This chain joins TRBV3-1 (or the pseudogene TRBV3-2) and TRBJ1-1, with a tentative D call TRBD1 (5 bases). Germline-derived CDR1 and CDR2 are LGHDT and YNNKEL (reference sequence). The CDR3 sequence is 13 residues long. The V end lost 4 bases, the J end lost 5 bases, and 11 bases lay between the germline ends.